This TCR beta chain was obtained from a study of T cell changes during pregnancy in multiple sclerosis. The protocol was immunoSEQ multiplex PCR, while the TCRdb copy is restricted to in-frame clones and leaves out a portion. The sample lists tens of thousands of clones, about 88% occurring once. CDR3 length: 13 residues. Trimming stripped 4 bases from V and 6 bases from J, with 13 bases between. CDR1 is SGHTA, CDR2 FQGTGA, per germline. The TCR originated in a female donor with multiple sclerosis, enrolled in a pregnancy study. The chain recombines TRBV7-3 with TRBJ2-7; a possible D gene is TRBD2 (5 bases). Source: CD8+ T cells from peripheral blood mononuclear cells, taken in the second trimester of pregnancy. The CDR3 spells CASSSMAAGEQYF. CDR3 coding DNA: TGTGCCAGCAGCTCCATGGCTGCGGGCGAGCAGTACTTC.